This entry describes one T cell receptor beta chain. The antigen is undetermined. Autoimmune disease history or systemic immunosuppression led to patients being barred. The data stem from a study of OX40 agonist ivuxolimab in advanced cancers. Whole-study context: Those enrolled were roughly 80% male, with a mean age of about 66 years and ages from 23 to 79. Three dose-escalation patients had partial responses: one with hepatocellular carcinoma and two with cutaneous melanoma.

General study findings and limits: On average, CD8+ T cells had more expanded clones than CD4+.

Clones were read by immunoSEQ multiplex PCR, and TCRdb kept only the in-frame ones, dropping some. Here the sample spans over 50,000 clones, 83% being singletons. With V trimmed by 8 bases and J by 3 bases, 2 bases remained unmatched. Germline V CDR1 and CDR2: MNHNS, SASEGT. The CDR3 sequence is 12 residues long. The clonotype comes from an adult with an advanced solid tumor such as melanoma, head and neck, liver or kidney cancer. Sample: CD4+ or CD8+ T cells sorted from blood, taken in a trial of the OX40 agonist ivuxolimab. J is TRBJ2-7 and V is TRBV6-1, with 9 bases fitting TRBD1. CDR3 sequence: CASGQGNYEQYF. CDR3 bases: TGTGCCAGCGGACAGGGGAACTACGAGCAGTACTTC.